This T cell receptor (beta chain) appears in the sequencing data of a study of cytomegalovirus exposure and HLA in healthy donors. General study results and limits: A missense variant in DCLRE1C was later tied to TCR beta V- and J-gene trimming. In a later analysis, DRB1 alleles had the most associated TCRs; HLA-C alleles the fewest.

The PCR employed 60 Vbeta primers together with 13 Jbeta primers. Using immunoSEQ multiplex PCR, the repertoire was profiled, and TCRdb retains in-frame clones only, with some absent. This sample carries some 190,000 clones, 65% to 85% of them seen once, and the ten largest clones take 2.5% to 3%. CDR3 length: 11 amino acids. Germline loops: CDR1 GTSNPN, CDR2 SVGIG (reference sequence). Trimming stripped 8 bases from V and 4 bases from J, with 11 bases between. A remark on this clone: Its antigen is not known.

Specimen: PBMCs. The clonotype comes from a female donor in good health and CMV-seronegative. The chain recombines TRBV30 with TRBJ2-5, with D possibly TRBD2 on 5 matching bases. CDR3 DNA: TGTGCCCAAGGACTGGGAGAGACCCAGTACTTC. Protein: CAQGLGETQYF. Drawing the rest from reference TRBV30 and TRBJ2-5, the complete variable domain is SQTIHQWPATLVQPVGSPLSLECTVEGTSNPNLYWYRQAAGRGLQLLFYSVGIGQISSEVPQNLSASRPQDRQFILSSKKLLLSDSGFYLCAQGLGETQYFGPGTRLLVL.